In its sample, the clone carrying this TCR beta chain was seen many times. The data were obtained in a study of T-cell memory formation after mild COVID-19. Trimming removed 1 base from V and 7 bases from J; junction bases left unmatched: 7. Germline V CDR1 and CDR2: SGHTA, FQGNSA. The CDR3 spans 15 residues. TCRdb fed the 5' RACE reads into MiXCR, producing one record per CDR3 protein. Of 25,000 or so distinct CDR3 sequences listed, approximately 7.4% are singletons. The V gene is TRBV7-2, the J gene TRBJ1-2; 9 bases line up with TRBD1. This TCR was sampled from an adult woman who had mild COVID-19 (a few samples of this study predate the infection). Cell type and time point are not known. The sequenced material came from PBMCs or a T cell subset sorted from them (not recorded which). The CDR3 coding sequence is TGTGCCAGCAGCTTAGGGGCCCGACAGGGGGGTGGCTACACCTTC. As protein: CASSLGARQGGGYTF.